This TCR beta chain was recorded in a study of CD8+ T cells in alopecia areata. Regarding the study as a whole: Lesional scalp exceeded normal scalp in clonality, especially in alopecia totalis/universalis.

Regarding this clone: No antigen is known for it.

The researchers isolated CD4+ and CD8+ T cells from PBMCs by sorting. It was cDNA, reverse transcribed from extracted RNA, that served as the sequencing template. The repertoire was sequenced with immunoSEQ multiplex PCR; TCRdb's copy has only in-frame clones and lacks some. This sample has 140,000 or so clones, with less than 65% found just once. This clonotype originated in a human donor in good health. Sequences were obtained from CD8+ T cells sorted from blood.

Written as DNA, the CDR3 is TGTGCCAGCAGCGGAGTCAGCGTCGGGACTCAGGTCCCTGACGAGCAGTACTTC. It encodes CASSGVSVGTQVPDEQYF. This rearrangement joins TRBV7-9 to TRBJ2-7, with D perhaps matching TRBD2 (6 bases). CDR1 and CDR2 from the germline V gene are SEHNR and FQNEAQ (reference sequence). V was pared by 5 bases and J by 5 bases, with 28 bases between. CDR3 size: 18 residues. Filled out from reference TRBV7-9 and TRBJ2-7, the complete variable domain reads DTGVSQNPRHKITKRGQNVTFRCDPISEHNRLYWYRQTLGQGPEFLTYFQNEAQLEKSRLLSDRFSAERPKGSFSTLEIQRTEQGDSAMYLCASSGVSVGTQVPDEQYFGPGTRLTVT.